The 17 T cell receptor beta chains given below trace back to one sample, sequenced in a study of tumor-infiltrating lymphocytes in primary liver carcinoma. RNA and DNA were co-extracted from approximately 20-30 mg of unsorted bulk tissue. The template, approximately 500 ng total RNA, yielded TCR beta cDNA made with a constant-region primer. Nested multiplex PCR, run for three rounds with slightly modified ARM-PCR, yielded TCR beta libraries. Amplification in the first two PCR rounds was performed using TRBV1-TRBV30 forward primers and a C-beta reverse primer for roughly 9 cycles each. MiXCR, applied by TCRdb to the multiplex PCR reads, yields one record per CDR3 protein. The table lists approximately 110,000 distinct CDR3 sequences, roughly 80% of them singletons. Source material: liver tumor tissue from sampling region 3. Described subset: tumor region T3, left-lateral pole. These receptors all stem from a middle-aged man with primary liver carcinoma and hepatitis B virus infection.

About this clonotype: A junction boundary mismatches the germline segment, possibly from a read error. The V gene is TRBV5-5, the J gene TRBJ2-1; 13 nucleotides line up with TRBD2. The CDR3 is made up of 16 amino acids. Germline V gene sequence: CDR1 SGHKS, CDR2 YYEKEE (reference sequence). Here the CDR3 reads CASSLEGTSGVNVQFF. CDR3 nucleotide sequence: TGTGCCAGCAGCTTGGAAGGGACTAGCGGGGTGAATGTGCAGTTCTTC.

Worth noting for this clonotype: Germline and junction disagree at one end, which may indicate a read error. The gene calls are TRBV29-1 and TRBJ2-5; no clear D gene. The germline V gene has CDR1 SQVTM and CDR2 ANQGSEA. CDR3 length equals 11 residues. DNA for the CDR3: TGCAGCGTTAAAGTAGCCCAGACCCTGTACTTC. This codes for CSVKVAQTLYF.

Note on this clonotype: An end of the junction differs from the germline gene, which may be a read error. The gene calls are TRBV5-4 and TRBJ2-5, with D possibly matching TRBD2 (6 bases). The germline V gene has CDR1 SGHNT and CDR2 YYREEE (reference sequence). This CDR3 is built from 13 residues. Written as DNA, the CDR3 is TGTGCCAGTAGCGCGGGACGGCAAGAGACCCAGTGCTTC. It codes for CASSAGRQETQCF.

As to this clonotype: This likely comes from a read error, as the CDR3 has no conserved phenylalanine or tryptophan at its end. V usage is TRBV6-1 and J usage is TRBJ2-5, with D possibly matching TRBD2 (5 bases). Germline assignment: CDR1 MNHNS and CDR2 SASEGT. The CDR3 covers 15 residues. Here the CDR3 DNA reads TGTGCCTGCAGTGAAGCGGTGTGCGGCCAAGAGACCCAGTACTTA. This sequence encodes CACSEAVCGQETQYL.

With respect to this clonotype: The junction differs from germline at one of its ends, possibly a read error. The chain recombines TRBV29-1 with TRBJ2-1; tentative D call: TRBD2 (5 bases). Germline V gives CDR1 SQVTM, CDR2 ANQGSEA. This CDR3 has 13 residues. In nucleotides, the CDR3 is TGCAGCATTGTCTGGGCCCAGAGCGGTGAGCTGTTCTTC. It yields the protein CSIVWAQSGELFF.

On this clonotype itself: Relative to the germline gene, one junction end is altered; a read error may explain this. The V call is TRBV29-1, the J call TRBJ2-4, with TRBD1 as a possible D gene (6 bases). The CDR3 has 15 amino acids. From germline, CDR1 is SQVTM and CDR2 ANQGSEA. In DNA form, the CDR3 reads TGCAGCGTTGTCATAGAAGGCAGGGGCAAAAACATTGAGTACTTC. Protein: CSVVIEGRGKNIEYF.

In this sample, this clonotype turned up once. This may stem from a read error, because a much larger clone lies one nucleotide away. CDR3 loop: CASNVGDANEKLFF. The CDR3, as DNA: TGTGCCAGCAACGTAGGTGATGCCAATGAAAAACTGTTTTTT. V is TRBV9 and J is TRBJ1-4; the D is unclear. Germline CDR1 reads SGDLS; CDR2 reads YYNGEE. CDR3 length: 14 amino acids.

This chain connects TRBV20-1 to TRBJ1-2; TRBD1 aligns across 12 bases. Trimming cost V 4 bases and J 8 bases; bases outside gene matches: 5. The CDR3 contains 13 residues. Germline CDR1 and CDR2: DFQATT and SNEGSKA (reference sequence). The CDR3 region is CSAMGTGGSGYTF. CDR3 DNA: TGCAGTGCTATGGGGACAGGGGGCTCCGGCTACACCTTC.

Concerning this clonotype: A clone one base away is much larger, so this may be a read error. The chain has TRBV7-3 and TRBJ2-3, with TRBD2 matching over 7 bases. The CDR3 length is 16 residues. Per germline, CDR1 SGHTA and CDR2 FQGTGA. The CDR3 reads CVSSLRLAAGADTQYF. DNA of the CDR3: TGTGTCAGCAGCTTAAGGCTAGCGGCCGGGGCAGATACGCAGTATTTT.

Points on this clonotype: A much larger clone is a single base away; this may be a read error. The CDR3 is CASSPHMDRVFGETQYF. DNA of the CDR3: TGCGCCAGCAGCCCCCACATGGACAGGGTTTTTGGAGAGACCCAGTACTTC. The rearrangement uses TRBV5-1 and TRBJ2-5, with 8 bases lining up with TRBD1. Germline V gene lookup returns CDR1 SGHRS and CDR2 YFSETQ. V lost 4 bases to trimming and J lost 4 bases; unmatched junction nucleotides: 15. The CDR3 sequence is 17 residues long.

V and J are TRBV6-1 and TRBJ2-1, with a tentative D call TRBD1 (6 bases). V gave up 9 bases and J gave up 8 bases, with 14 bases separating them. Germline CDR1 reads MNHNS; CDR2 reads SASEGT. The CDR3 runs to 12 residues. The CDR3 reads CASSLRGYEQFF. For the CDR3, the DNA is TGTGCCAGTTCTCTCAGGGGCTATGAGCAGTTCTTC.

Points on this clonotype: The junction and the germline gene differ at one end; a read error may be behind it. Here the CDR3 reads CSSTLTGLAGETQYF. CDR3 in DNA: TGTTCCAGCACACTCACGGGACTAGCGGGAGAGACCCAGTATTTC. This sequence joins TRBV11-1 and TRBJ2-5, with 14 bases matching TRBD2. The CDR3 totals 15 residues. Germline lookup yields CDR1 SGHAT and CDR2 FQDESV (reference sequence).

This clonotype was detected ten times or more. V is TRBV7-6 and J is TRBJ2-1; TRBD1 agrees at 10 bases. With 2 bases clipped from V and 4 bases from J, the junction kept 2 bases outside the gene matches. This CDR3 has 15 amino acids. CDR1 SGHVS and CDR2 FNYEAQ come from the germline V gene. CDR3 sequence (DNA): TGTGCCAGCAGCTTAAGGACAGGGGGTTACAATGAGCAGTTCTTC. This translates into CASSLRTGGYNEQFF.

Of note for this clonotype: The junction departs from germline at one end; a sequencing error may be responsible. J is TRBJ1-5 and V is TRBV6-1, with 9 bases aligning to TRBD1. Germline V gives CDR1 MNHNS, CDR2 SASEGT. CDR3 length equals 15 residues. CDR3 loop: CTSSNVDRGGQPQHF. For the CDR3, the DNA is TGTACCAGCAGTAACGTGGACAGGGGAGGGCAGCCCCAGCATTTT.

Points on this clonotype: At one of its ends the junction is not consistent with the germline gene, which may arise from a read error. This chain connects TRBV11-2 to TRBJ2-7; a weak D match, TRBD1 (5 bases). Germline V gene data show CDR1 as SGHAT and CDR2 as FQNNGV. This CDR3 has 15 residues. CDR3 DNA sequence: TGTGCCAGCATCTTCCGATGGACAAGGGAAAACGAGCAATACTTC. Protein: CASIFRWTRENEQYF. Full variable domain (rest looked up from reference TRBV11-2 and TRBJ2-7): EAGVAQSPRYKIIEKRQSVAFWCNPISGHATLYWYQQILGQGPKLLIQFQNNGVVDDSQLPKDRFSAERLKGVDSTLKIQPAKLEDSAVYLCASIFRWTRENEQYFGPGTRLTVT.

For this clonotype: Sequence at one end of the junction differs from germline and may be a read error. This chain joins TRBV11-1 and TRBJ2-3, with D hard to call. This CDR3 region has 13 residues. Germline CDR1 and CDR2: SGHAT and FQDESV (reference sequence). Here the CDR3 DNA reads TGTGTCAGCAGCTTGTGGGATCGAGATATGCAGTATTTT. Its protein product is CVSSLWDRDMQYF.

Notes on this clonotype: Here the CDR3 omits its conserved ending phenylalanine or tryptophan, so a read error is the likely source. V and J are TRBV4-3 and TRBJ2-3; D assignment may be TRBD1 or TRBD2 (7 bases each). CDR1 LGHNA and CDR2 YSLEER come from the germline V gene. The CDR3 has 15 amino acids. CDR3 DNA sequence: TGCGCGAGCAGCCGCCGGCAGGGGGGGACGGATACGCAGTATCTT. As protein: CASSRRQGGTDTQYL.